This is a list of T cell receptor beta chains from one sample in a study of neurological immune-mediated disorders. Each CDR3 protein is one row after TCRdb ran MiXCR on the 5' RACE reads. This table holds 50,000 to 60,000 distinct CDR3 sequences, just under 4% found once. Material: CD4+ T cells from blood. These receptors all stem from a woman between 40 and 55 years old with multiple sclerosis. CDR3s include the opening cysteine and the closing phenylalanine or tryptophan. A D gene is named only where the DNA matches it firmly. Clone sizes are given selectively: once, few, many, or a class where the clone is expanded.

.,TRBJ1-1,TRBV5-1,.,CASSGGVNTEAFF,TGCGCCAGCTCGGGAGGGGTGAACACTGAAGCTTTCTTT
many,TRBJ1-2,TRBV10-3,.,CAISYPDGGSYGYTF,TGTGCCATCAGCTACCCCGACGGGGGCAGCTATGGCTACACCTTC
many,TRBJ2-7,TRBV18,.,CASSSGRLSYEQYF,TGTGCCAGCTCGAGCGGACGGCTATCCTACGAGCAGTACTTC
many,TRBJ1-2,TRBV5-1,.,CASSLAPLQGGYTF,TGCGCCAGCAGCTTGGCCCCTCTACAAGGCGGCTACACCTTC
many,TRBJ2-1,TRBV4-2,.,CASSPQGGGPYNEQFF,TGTGCCAGCAGCCCTCAGGGGGGGGGACCCTACAATGAGCAGTTCTTC
many,TRBJ2-6,TRBV15,.,CATSRGLTGANVLTF,TGTGCCACCAGCAGAGGACTCACTGGGGCCAACGTCCTGACTTTC
many,TRBJ2-1,TRBV20-1,.,CSATSPGSSYNEQFF,TGCAGTGCTACGTCTCCCGGAAGCTCCTACAATGAGCAGTTCTTC
many,TRBJ1-1,TRBV7-9,.,CASSALGNTEAFF,TGTGCCAGCTCCGCCCTAGGGAACACTGAAGCTTTCTTT
.,TRBJ2-1,TRBV4-2,TRBD1,CASSYPEGKGADNEQFF,TGTGCCAGCAGCTACCCCGAAGGGAAGGGGGCTGACAATGAGCAGTTCTTC
many,TRBJ2-7,TRBV20-1,.,CSARDRGAGYEQYF,TGCAGTGCTAGAGATCGAGGGGCCGGATACGAGCAGTACTTC
many,TRBJ2-2,TRBV29-1,.,CSVPGTVANTGELFF,TGCAGCGTGCCCGGGACGGTTGCGAACACCGGGGAGCTGTTTTTT
many,TRBJ2-2,TRBV2,.,CASISGLLMGGELFF,TGTGCCAGCATTTCGGGTCTATTAATGGGAGGGGAGCTGTTTTTT
many,TRBJ1-1,TRBV7-2,.,CASSLRGSPMNTEAFF,TGTGCCAGCAGCTTAAGAGGTTCTCCAATGAACACTGAAGCTTTCTTT
many,TRBJ1-2,TRBV29-1,.,CSVSGGRYYGYTF,TGCAGCGTTAGCGGGGGACGGTACTATGGCTACACCTTC
many,TRBJ1-1,TRBV7-8,.,CASSLRGVDFYSEAFF,TGTGCCAGCAGCTTAAGGGGGGTGGACTTCTATTCGGAAGCTTTCTTT
many,TRBJ2-5,TRBV10-3,TRBD2,CAIRRTSGGQETQYF,TGTGCCATCAGGCGGACTAGCGGGGGCCAAGAGACCCAGTACTTC
many,TRBJ1-2,TRBV6-1,.,CASTRPNYGYTF,TGTGCCAGTACACGTCCTAACTATGGCTACACCTTC
many,TRBJ2-7,TRBV2,TRBD2,CASSDRDSGALSYEQYF,TGTGCCAGCAGTGACCGGGATAGCGGGGCTCTCTCCTACGAGCAGTACTTC
many,TRBJ1-4,TRBV5-1,.,CASARAGQGEKLFF,TGCGCCAGCGCCAGGGCGGGACAAGGAGAAAAACTGTTTTTT
many,TRBJ2-6,TRBV6-6,.,CASKQAGANVLTF,TGTGCCAGCAAACAGGCTGGGGCCAACGTCCTGACTTTC
.,TRBJ2-5,TRBV25-1,.,CASSYAYQETQYF,TGTGCCAGCAGTTACGCGTACCAAGAGACCCAGTACTTC
many,TRBJ2-1,TRBV20-1,TRBD2,CSASPASGVARFSYNEQFF,TGCAGTGCTAGTCCCGCTAGCGGGGTCGCCCGTTTCTCCTACAATGAGCAGTTCTTC
many,TRBJ1-1,TRBV27,.,CASSFRTWGTEAFF,TGTGCCAGCAGTTTTAGGACTTGGGGCACTGAAGCTTTCTTT
many,TRBJ2-3,TRBV9,TRBD1,CASSVGPRGQDTQYF,TGTGCCAGCAGCGTAGGGCCCAGGGGGCAGGATACGCAGTATTTT
many,TRBJ2-1,TRBV6-6,.,CASSQDRTYNEQFF,TGTGCCAGCAGCCAAGACCGCACCTACAATGAGCAGTTCTTC
many,TRBJ2-2,TRBV4-1,.,CASSQDGVGMGAGELFF,TGCGCCAGCAGCCAAGATGGAGTAGGGATGGGCGCCGGGGAGCTGTTTTTT
many,TRBJ1-2,TRBV5-1,.,CASTELSSGIYGYTF,TGCGCCAGCACGGAGCTCAGCAGCGGGATCTATGGCTACACCTTC
many,TRBJ2-5,TRBV12-3/TRBV12-4,TRBD2,CASSLNGGETQYF,TGTGCCAGCAGCCTTAACGGGGGGGAGACCCAGTACTTC
many,TRBJ1-2,TRBV5-5,.,CASSLDLGINYGYTF,TGTGCCAGCAGCTTGGACCTGGGGATTAACTATGGCTACACCTTC
many,TRBJ2-3,TRBV6-5,.,CASSYERVTDTQYF,TGTGCCAGCAGTTACGAGCGGGTCACAGATACGCAGTATTTT
many,TRBJ2-1,TRBV6-6,.,CASSYSTGRNEQFF,TGTGCCAGCAGTTACTCCACAGGTCGGAATGAGCAGTTCTTC
many,TRBJ1-6,TRBV4-2,.,CASSQIGGTNNSPLHF,TGTGCCAGCAGCCAAATTGGGGGGACTAATAATTCACCCCTCCACTTT
many,TRBJ1-1,TRBV20-1,.,CSAGPGGMSEAFF,TGCAGTGCTGGTCCGGGGGGGATGAGTGAAGCTTTCTTT